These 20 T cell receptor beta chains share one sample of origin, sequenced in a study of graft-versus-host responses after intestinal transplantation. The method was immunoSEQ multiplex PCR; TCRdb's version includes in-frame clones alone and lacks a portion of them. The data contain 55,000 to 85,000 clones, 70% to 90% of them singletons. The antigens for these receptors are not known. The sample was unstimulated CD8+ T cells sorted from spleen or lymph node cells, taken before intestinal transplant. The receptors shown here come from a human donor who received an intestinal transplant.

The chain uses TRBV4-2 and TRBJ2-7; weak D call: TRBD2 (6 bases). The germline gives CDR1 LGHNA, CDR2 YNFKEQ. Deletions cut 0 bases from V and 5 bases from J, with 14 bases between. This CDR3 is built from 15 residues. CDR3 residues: CASSQDLGGFNEQYF. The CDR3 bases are TGTGCCAGCAGCCAAGATCTGGGGGGTTTCAACGAGCAGTACTTC.

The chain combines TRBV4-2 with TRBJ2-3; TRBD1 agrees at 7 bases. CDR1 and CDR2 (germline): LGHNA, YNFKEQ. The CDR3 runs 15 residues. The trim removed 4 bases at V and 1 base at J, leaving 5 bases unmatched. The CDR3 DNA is TGTGCCAGCAGCCTGACAGGGTCAGGCACAGATACGCAGTATTTT. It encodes CASSLTGSGTDTQYF.

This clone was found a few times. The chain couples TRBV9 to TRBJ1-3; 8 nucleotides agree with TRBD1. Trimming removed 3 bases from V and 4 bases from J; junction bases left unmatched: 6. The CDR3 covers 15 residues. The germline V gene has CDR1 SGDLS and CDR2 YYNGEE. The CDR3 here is CASSGQGAEGNTIYF. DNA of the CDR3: TGTGCCAGCAGCGGCCAGGGGGCGGAAGGAAACACCATATATTTT.

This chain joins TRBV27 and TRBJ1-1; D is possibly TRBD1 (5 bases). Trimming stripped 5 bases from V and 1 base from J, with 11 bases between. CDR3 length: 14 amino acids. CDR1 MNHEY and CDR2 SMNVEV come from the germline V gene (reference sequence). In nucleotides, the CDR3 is TGTGCCAGCAGTCCCTGGGGGGGGAACACTGAAGCTTTCTTT. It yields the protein CASSPWGGNTEAFF.

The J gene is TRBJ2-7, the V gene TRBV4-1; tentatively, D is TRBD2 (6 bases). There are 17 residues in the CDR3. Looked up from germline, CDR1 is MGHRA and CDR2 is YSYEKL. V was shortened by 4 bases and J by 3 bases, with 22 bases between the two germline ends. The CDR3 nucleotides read TGCGCCAGCAGCCTCCAACCCTGGGGACTTACTTTCTACGAGCAGTACTTC. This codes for CASSLQPWGLTFYEQYF.

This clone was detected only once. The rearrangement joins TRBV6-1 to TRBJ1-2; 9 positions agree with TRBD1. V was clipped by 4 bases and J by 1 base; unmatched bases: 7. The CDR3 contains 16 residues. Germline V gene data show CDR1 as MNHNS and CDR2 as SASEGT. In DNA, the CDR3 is TGTGCCAGCAGTGCTCGGGGGACAGGGTTTAACTATGGCTACACCTTC. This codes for CASSARGTGFNYGYTF.

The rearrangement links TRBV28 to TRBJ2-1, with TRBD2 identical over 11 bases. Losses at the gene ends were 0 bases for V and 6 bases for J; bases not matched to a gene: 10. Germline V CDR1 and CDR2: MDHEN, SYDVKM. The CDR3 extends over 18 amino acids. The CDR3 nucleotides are TGTGCCAGCAGTTTATGGGGCTTAGCGGGAGGGTCTGTCAATGAGCAGTTCTTC. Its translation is CASSLWGLAGGSVNEQFF. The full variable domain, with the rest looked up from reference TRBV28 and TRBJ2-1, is DVKVTQSSRYLVKRTGEKVFLECVQDMDHENMFWYRQDPGLGLRLIYFSYDVKMKEKGDIPEGYSVSREKKERFSLILESASTNQTSMYLCASSLWGLAGGSVNEQFFGPGTRLTVL.

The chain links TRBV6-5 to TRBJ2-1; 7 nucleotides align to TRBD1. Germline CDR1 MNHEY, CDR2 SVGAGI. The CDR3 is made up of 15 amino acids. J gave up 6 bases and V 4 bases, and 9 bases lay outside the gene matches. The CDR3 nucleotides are TGTGCCAGCAGTTTTTCCCCGGGACAGCTCAATGAGCAGTTCTTC. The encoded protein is CASSFSPGQLNEQFF.

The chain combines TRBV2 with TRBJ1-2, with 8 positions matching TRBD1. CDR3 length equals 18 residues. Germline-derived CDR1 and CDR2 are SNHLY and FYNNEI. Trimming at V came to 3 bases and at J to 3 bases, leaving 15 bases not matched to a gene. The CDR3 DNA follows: TGTGCCAGCAGTGATCGTCGAGCCAGGGGGCGCTTAGACTATGGCTACACCTTC. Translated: CASSDRRARGRLDYGYTF.

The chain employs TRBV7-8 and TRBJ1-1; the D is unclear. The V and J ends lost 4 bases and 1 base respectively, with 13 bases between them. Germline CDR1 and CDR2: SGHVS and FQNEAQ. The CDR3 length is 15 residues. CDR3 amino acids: CASSSGVLGNTEAFF. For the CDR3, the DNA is TGTGCCAGCAGCTCAGGTGTTTTAGGGAACACTGAAGCTTTCTTT.

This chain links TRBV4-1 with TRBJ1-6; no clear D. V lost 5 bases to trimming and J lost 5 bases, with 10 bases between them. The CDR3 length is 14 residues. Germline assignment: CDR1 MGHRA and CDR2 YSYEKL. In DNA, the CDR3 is TGCGCCAGCAGCGCGGTAGTCAATAATTCACCCCTCCACTTT. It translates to CASSAVVNNSPLHF.

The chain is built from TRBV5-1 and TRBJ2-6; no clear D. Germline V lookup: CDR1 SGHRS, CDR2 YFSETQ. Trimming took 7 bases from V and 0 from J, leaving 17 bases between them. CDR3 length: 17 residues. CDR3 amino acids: CASAFRVRSSGANVLTF. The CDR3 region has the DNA TGCGCCAGCGCCTTTAGAGTTCGGAGCTCTGGGGCCAACGTCCTGACTTTC.

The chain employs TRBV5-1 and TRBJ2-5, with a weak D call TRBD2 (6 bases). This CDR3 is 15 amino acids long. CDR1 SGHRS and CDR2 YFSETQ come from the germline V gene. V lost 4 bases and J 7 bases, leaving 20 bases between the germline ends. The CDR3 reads CASSQMGTPSGTQYF. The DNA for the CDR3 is TGCGCCAGCAGCCAAATGGGGACTCCCAGCGGGACCCAGTACTTC.

The CDR3 is CASSVGGLPEKLFF. The CDR3 region has the DNA TGTGCCAGCAGCGTAGGCGGACTACCAGAAAAACTGTTTTTT. The J gene is TRBJ1-4, the V gene TRBV9; D ambiguous. CDR1 and CDR2 (germline): SGDLS, YYNGEE. Trimming left V 0 bases short and J 8 bases short, with 11 bases between. This CDR3 has 14 amino acids.

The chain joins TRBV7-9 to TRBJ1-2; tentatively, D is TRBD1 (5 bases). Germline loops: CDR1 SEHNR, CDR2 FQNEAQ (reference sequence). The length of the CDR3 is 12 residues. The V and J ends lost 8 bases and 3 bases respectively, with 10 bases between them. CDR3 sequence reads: CASSLGDYGYTF. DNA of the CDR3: TGTGCCAGCTCATTAGGGGACTATGGCTACACCTTC.

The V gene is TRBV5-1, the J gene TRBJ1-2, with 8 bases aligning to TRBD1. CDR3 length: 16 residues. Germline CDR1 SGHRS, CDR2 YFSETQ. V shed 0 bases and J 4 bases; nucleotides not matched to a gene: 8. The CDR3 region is CASSLESPGGAYGYTF. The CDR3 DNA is TGCGCCAGCAGCTTGGAATCCCCAGGGGGCGCCTATGGCTACACCTTC.

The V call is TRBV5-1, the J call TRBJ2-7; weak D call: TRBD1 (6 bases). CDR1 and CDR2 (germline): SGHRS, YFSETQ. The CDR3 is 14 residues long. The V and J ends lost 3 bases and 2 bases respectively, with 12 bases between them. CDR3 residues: CASSSRTAPYEQYF. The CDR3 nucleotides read TGCGCCAGCAGCTCCCGGACAGCCCCCTACGAGCAGTACTTC. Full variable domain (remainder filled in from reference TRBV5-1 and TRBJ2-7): KAGVTQTPRYLIKTRGQQVTLSCSPISGHRSVSWYQQTPGQGLQFLFEYFSETQRNKGNFPGRFSGRQFSNSRSEMNVSTLELGDSALYLCASSSRTAPYEQYFGPGTRLTVT.

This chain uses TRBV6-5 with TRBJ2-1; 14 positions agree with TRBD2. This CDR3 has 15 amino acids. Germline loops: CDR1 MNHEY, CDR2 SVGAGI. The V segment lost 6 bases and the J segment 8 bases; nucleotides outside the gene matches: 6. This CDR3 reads CASSPTSGGAHEQFF. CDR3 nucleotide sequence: TGTGCCAGCAGCCCGACTAGCGGGGGGGCTCATGAGCAGTTCTTC.

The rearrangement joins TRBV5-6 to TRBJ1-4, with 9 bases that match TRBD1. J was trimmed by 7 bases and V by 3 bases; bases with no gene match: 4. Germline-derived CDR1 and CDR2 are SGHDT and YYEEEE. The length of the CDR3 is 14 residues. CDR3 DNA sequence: TGTGCCAGCAGCTCCGGGACAGGGTTTGAAAAACTGTTTTTT. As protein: CASSSGTGFEKLFF.

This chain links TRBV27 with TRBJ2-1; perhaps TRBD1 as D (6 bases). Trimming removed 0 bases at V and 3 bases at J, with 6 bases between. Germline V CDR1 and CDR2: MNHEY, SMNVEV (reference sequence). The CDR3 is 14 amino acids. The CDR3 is CASSLSTGYNEQFF. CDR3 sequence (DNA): TGTGCCAGCAGTTTATCGACAGGCTACAATGAGCAGTTCTTC.